This TCR beta chain was sequenced in a study of human T cells and chemical hapten exposure. With termini counted, the CDR3 has 14 amino acids. From germline, CDR1 is KGHDR and CDR2 SFDVKD. The time point: patch test 1, 2 weeks after DPC sensitization. Treatment noted: therapeutic diphenylcyclopropenone sensitization with weekly scalp DPC. TCRdb analysed the RACE reads with MiXCR anew, one entry per CDR3 protein. The sample lists some 110,000 distinct CDR3 sequences, roughly an eighth occurring once. This clonotype was found a few times. The DNA is omitted, as the CDR3 cannot be located on it reliably, and the CDR3 follows TCRdb's listing.

The gene calls are TRBV24-1 and TRBJ2-5; the table calls TRBD1, which could not be checked here. The sample was whole blood, taken in connection with sensitization to the hapten diphenylcyclopropenone (DPC). This receptor was identified in a woman aged 45-65 years with alopecia areata. Some clones in this sample may be carry-over from other donors' samples. CDR3 sequence reads: CATSTSGRGQTQYF.